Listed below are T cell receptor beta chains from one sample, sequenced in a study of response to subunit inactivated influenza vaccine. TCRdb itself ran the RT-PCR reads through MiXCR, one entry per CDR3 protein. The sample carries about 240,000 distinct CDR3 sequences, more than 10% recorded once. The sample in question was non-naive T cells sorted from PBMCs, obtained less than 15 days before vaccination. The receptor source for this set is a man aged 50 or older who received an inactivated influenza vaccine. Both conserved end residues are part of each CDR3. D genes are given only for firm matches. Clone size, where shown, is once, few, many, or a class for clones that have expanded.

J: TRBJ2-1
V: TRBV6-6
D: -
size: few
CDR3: CASSYRYNNEQFF
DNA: TGTGCCAGCAGTTACAGGTATAACAATGAGCAGTTCTTC

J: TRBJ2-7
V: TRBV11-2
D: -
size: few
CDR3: CASSLEQDYEQYF
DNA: TGTGCCAGCAGCTTAGAACAGGACTACGAGCAGTACTTC

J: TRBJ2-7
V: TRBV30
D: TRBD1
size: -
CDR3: CAWSFVGGGYEQYF
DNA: TGTGCCTGGAGTTTTGTAGGGGGCGGCTACGAGCAGTACTTC

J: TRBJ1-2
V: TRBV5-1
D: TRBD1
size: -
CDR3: CASSSGGWGYTF
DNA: TGCGCCAGCAGTTCAGGGGGCTGGGGCTACACCTTC

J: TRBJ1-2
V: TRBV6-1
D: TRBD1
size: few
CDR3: CASRTNRGLGYTF
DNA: TGTGCCAGCAGGACTAACAGGGGGCTCGGCTACACCTTC

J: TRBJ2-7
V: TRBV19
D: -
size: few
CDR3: CASSIGRTALEQYF
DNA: TGTGCCAGTAGTATAGGGCGAACTGCCCTCGAGCAGTACTTC

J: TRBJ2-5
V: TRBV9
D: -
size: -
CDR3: CASSVSGTETQYF
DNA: TGTGCCAGCAGCGTTTCCGGGACAGAGACCCAGTACTTC

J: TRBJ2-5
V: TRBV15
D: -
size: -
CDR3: CATSREVALQETQYF
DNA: TGTGCCACCAGCAGAGAGGTGGCCTTACAAGAGACCCAGTACTTC

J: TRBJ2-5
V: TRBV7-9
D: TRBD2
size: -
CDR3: CASSLTTTSGGAGTQYF
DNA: TGTGCCAGCAGCTTAACGACGACTAGCGGGGGGGCTGGGACCCAGTACTTC

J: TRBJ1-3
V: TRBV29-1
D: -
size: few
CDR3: CSVVVGAAGNTIYF
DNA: TGCAGCGTTGTTGTGGGGGCAGCTGGAAACACCATATATTTT

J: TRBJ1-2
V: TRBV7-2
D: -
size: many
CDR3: CASSPTTGIFEGYTF
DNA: TGTGCCAGCAGCCCAACGACGGGGATATTTGAGGGCTACACCTTC

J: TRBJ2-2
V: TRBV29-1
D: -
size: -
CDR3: CSIEKDTGELFF
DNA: TGCAGCATAGAAAAGGACACCGGGGAGCTGTTTTTT

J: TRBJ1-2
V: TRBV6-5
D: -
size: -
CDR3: CASSNGGTYGYTF
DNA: TGTGCCAGCAGTAACGGGGGGACCTATGGCTACACCTTC

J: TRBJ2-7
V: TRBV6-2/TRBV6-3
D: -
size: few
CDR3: CASSPIYYEQYF
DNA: TGTGCCAGCAGTCCAATCTACTACGAGCAGTACTTC

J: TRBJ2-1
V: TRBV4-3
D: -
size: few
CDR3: CASSQDRGVGYQFF
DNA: TGCGCCAGCAGCCAAGATCGGGGAGTGGGTTATCAGTTCTTC

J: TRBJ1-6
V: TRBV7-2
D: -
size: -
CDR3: CASSSLSQGQNSPLHF
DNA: TGTGCCAGCAGCTCACTTTCCCAGGGTCAGAACTCACCCCTCCACTTT

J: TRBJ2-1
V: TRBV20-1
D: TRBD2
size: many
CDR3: CSAAGTSGSNEQFF
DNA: TGCAGTGCTGCCGGGACTAGCGGGAGCAATGAGCAGTTCTTC

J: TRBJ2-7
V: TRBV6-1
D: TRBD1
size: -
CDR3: CASYGTGEYEQYF
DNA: TGTGCCAGTTACGGGACAGGGGAGTACGAGCAGTACTTC

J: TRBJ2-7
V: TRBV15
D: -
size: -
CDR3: CATSRDRDSYEQYF
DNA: TGTGCCACCAGCAGAGACAGGGACTCCTACGAGCAGTACTTC

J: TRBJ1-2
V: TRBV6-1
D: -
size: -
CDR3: CASSQYPGASSRSGYTF
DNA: TGTGCCAGCAGCCAATACCCAGGGGCCTCCTCGAGATCTGGCTACACCTTC

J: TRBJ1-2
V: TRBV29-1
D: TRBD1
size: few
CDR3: CSVSLPGTGTTLYGYTF
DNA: TGCAGCGTTTCCCTACCCGGGACAGGGACAACACTCTATGGCTACACCTTC

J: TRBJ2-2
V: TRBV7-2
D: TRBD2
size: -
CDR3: CASSLVSGRNTGELFF
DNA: TGTGCCAGCAGCTTAGTGAGCGGGAGGAACACCGGGGAGCTGTTTTTT

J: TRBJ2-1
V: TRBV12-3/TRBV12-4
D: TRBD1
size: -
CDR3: CASRNAGGINEQFF
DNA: TGTGCCAGCCGCAACGCAGGGGGCATCAATGAGCAGTTCTTC

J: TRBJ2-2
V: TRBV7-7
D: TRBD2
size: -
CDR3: CASSSILAGPDTGELFF
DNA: TGTGCCAGCAGCTCCATCCTAGCGGGGCCGGATACCGGGGAGCTGTTTTTT

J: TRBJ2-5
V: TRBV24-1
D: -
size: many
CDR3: CATSAPEGYGPQETQYF
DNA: TGTGCCACCAGTGCCCCTGAGGGATACGGGCCGCAAGAGACCCAGTACTTC

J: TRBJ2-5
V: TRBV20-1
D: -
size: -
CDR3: CSARDHNQYQETQYF
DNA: TGCAGTGCTAGAGATCACAACCAGTACCAAGAGACCCAGTACTTC

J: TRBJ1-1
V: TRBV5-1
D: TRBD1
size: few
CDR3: CASSPEGAAEAFF
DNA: TGCGCCAGCAGCCCGGAGGGGGCTGCTGAAGCTTTCTTT

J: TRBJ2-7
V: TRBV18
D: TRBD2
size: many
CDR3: CASSPGTSGDYEQYF
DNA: TGTGCCAGCTCGCCCGGGACTAGCGGGGACTACGAGCAGTACTTC

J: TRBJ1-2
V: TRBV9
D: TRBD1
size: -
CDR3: CASSDRPGGTNYGYTF
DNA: TGTGCCAGCAGCGATCGACCAGGGGGTACTAACTATGGCTACACCTTC

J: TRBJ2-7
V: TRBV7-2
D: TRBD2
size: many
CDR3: CASSLTSGRALEQYF
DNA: TGTGCCAGCAGCTTGACTAGCGGGAGGGCCCTTGAGCAGTACTTC

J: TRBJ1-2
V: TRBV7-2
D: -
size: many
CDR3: CASSRTGNNYGYTF
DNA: TGTGCCAGCAGCCGCACAGGGAACAACTATGGCTACACCTTC

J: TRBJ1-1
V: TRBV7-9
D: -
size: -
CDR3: CATQGLQATEAFF
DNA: TGTGCCACCCAGGGTTTACAAGCCACTGAAGCTTTCTTT

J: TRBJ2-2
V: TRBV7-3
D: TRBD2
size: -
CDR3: CASSPGTSGRARSGELFF
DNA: TGTGCCAGCAGCCCAGGGACTAGCGGGAGGGCCCGAAGCGGGGAGCTGTTTTTT

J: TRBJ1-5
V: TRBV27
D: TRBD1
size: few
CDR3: CASSPRDRVLSQPQHF
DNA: TGTGCCAGCAGTCCTCGGGACAGGGTTCTGTCGCAGCCCCAGCATTTT

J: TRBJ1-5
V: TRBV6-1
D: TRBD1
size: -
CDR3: CASSEAFGQVNQPQHF
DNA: TGTGCCAGCAGTGAAGCGTTCGGACAGGTCAATCAGCCCCAGCATTTT

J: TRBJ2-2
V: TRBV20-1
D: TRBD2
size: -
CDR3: CSAFTGTSAGELFF
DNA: TGCAGTGCTTTTACCGGGACTAGCGCCGGGGAGCTGTTTTTT

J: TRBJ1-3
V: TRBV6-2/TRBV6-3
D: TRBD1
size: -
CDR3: CASSSPTGRNGNTIYF
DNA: TGTGCCAGCAGTTCGCCGACAGGGAGGAATGGAAACACCATATATTTT

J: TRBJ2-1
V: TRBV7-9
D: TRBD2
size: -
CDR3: CASSLEGGSSYNEQFF
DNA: TGTGCCAGCAGCTTAGAGGGCGGGAGTTCTTACAATGAGCAGTTCTTC

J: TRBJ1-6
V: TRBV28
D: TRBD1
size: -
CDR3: CASRNIDRGLSPLHF
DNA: TGTGCCAGCAGAAATATTGACAGGGGGCTCTCACCCCTCCACTTT

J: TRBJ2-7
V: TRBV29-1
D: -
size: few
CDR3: CSVAGRNEQYF
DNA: TGCAGCGTTGCCGGCAGGAACGAGCAGTACTTC

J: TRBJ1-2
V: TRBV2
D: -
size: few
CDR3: CASSESGPYGYTF
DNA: TGTGCCAGCAGTGAATCTGGACCTTATGGCTACACCTTC

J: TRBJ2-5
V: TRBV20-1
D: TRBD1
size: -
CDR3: CSALGTGTKETQYF
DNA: TGCAGTGCCCTCGGGACAGGTACTAAAGAGACCCAGTACTTC

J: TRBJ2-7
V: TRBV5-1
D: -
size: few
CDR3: CASSKLDSYEQYF
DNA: TGCGCCAGCAGCAAATTAGACAGTTACGAGCAGTACTTC

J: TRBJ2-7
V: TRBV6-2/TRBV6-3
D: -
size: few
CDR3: CASSSTLLVPQYF
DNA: TGTGCCAGCAGCTCAACTTTACTAGTCCCGCAGTACTTC

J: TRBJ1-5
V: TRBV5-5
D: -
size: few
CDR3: CASSLQLQGNQPQHF
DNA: TGTGCCAGCAGCTTGCAGTTACAGGGAAATCAGCCCCAGCATTTT

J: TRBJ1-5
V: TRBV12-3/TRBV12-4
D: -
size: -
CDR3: CASGFSGNQPQHF
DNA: TGTGCCAGCGGTTTTTCGGGCAATCAGCCCCAGCATTTT

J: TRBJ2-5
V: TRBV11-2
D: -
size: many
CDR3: CASSLVGYGSAKQETQYF
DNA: TGTGCCAGCAGCTTAGTAGGATACGGGTCAGCGAAACAAGAGACCCAGTACTTC

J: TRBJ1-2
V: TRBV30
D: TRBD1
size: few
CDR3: CAWGRTGENYGYTF
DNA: TGTGCCTGGGGGAGGACAGGAGAGAACTATGGCTACACCTTC

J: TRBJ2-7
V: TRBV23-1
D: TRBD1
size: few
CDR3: CAIFLRGLPYEQYF
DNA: TGCGCCATTTTTCTCAGGGGGCTTCCCTACGAGCAGTACTTC

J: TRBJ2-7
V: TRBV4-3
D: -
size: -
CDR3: CASSLGPLDGQYF
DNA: TGCGCCAGCAGCCTGGGGCCCCTGGACGGGCAGTACTTC